A selection of T cell receptor beta chains follows, all from one sample in a study of shared clonotypes between healthy human individuals. Sequencing was performed with immunoSEQ multiplex PCR; in TCRdb, only in-frame clones are kept and a portion is missing. The repertoire has hundreds of thousands of clones, about two thirds of them found once; the top ten carry roughly 1.8%. Input material: memory CD4+ T cells sorted from blood. The receptors were sampled from a woman in her 30s in good health. Each CDR3 is given without its conserved first and last residue. D genes are given only for firm matches.

d_gene	len	v_gene	j_gene	CDR3aa
.	13	TRBV19	TRBJ2-1	ASSMRTNGANEQF
.	12	TRBV6-5	TRBJ1-5	ASSLFQGNQPQH
.	12	TRBV5-4	TRBJ2-1	ASSFGGQPNEQF
TRBD1	13	TRBV5-1	TRBJ2-1	ASSLDGTGHGEQF
.	13	TRBV11-2	TRBJ2-1	ASSLSGATPGEQF
TRBD1	13	TRBV10-3	TRBJ1-2	AISQWTGEGYGYT
.	10	TRBV29-1	TRBJ2-7	SASLGNYEQY
.	11	TRBV30	TRBJ1-1	AWTRGPDTEAF
TRBD2	14	TRBV4-1	TRBJ2-1	ASSTRAGGPGGEQF
.	13	TRBV6-1	TRBJ2-2	ASSEGVGNTGELF
.	12	TRBV5-1	TRBJ1-2	ASSLAQGAYGYT
TRBD1	14	TRBV5-4	TRBJ2-2	ASSSGRTGETGELF
TRBD2	13	TRBV11-2	TRBJ2-1	ASSSGLAGGYEQF
.	12	TRBV19	TRBJ1-1	ATEIRGSGTEAF
TRBD1	11	TRBV19	TRBJ1-4	AASGTVREKLF
.	10	TRBV6-1	TRBJ2-7	ASSLSSYEQY
TRBD1	13	TRBV6-5	TRBJ1-5	ASSRGQGDNQPQH
.	13	TRBV5-1	TRBJ2-1	ASSLPHPDYNEQF
TRBD2	13	TRBV5-1	TRBJ2-3	ASSPGTPGGDTQY
.	12	TRBV19	TRBJ2-4	ASSIGIAKNIQY
.	9	TRBV27	TRBJ2-7	ASQEFYEQY
.	12	TRBV11-2	TRBJ2-2	ASSLLRGTGELF
TRBD2	14	TRBV6-5	TRBJ2-2	ASSYSGAGYTGELF
.	11	TRBV5-5	TRBJ1-5	ATQGHGNQPQH
.	13	TRBV15	TRBJ2-2	ATSRDLGHTGELF
.	11	TRBV11-2	TRBJ1-1	ASSLGRDREAF
.	13	TRBV9	TRBJ2-3	ASSGPGGKRDTQY
.	10	TRBV28	TRBJ2-7	ASSIAPYEQY
.	9	TRBV20-1	TRBJ2-5	SAPKIETQY
TRBD1	13	TRBV15	TRBJ1-5	ATSRDLQGAQPQH
.	13	TRBV28	TRBJ1-5	ASGQTTAFWLPQH
TRBD1	14	TRBV28	TRBJ2-5	ASSVKQGRSSETQY
.	9	TRBV2	TRBJ1-1	ASSRLPGAF
TRBD2	17	TRBV2	TRBJ2-7	ASSESRNLAGGPWWEQY
.	12	TRBV10-3	TRBJ1-1	AIRNTGSNTEAF
TRBD1	13	TRBV28	TRBJ1-2	ASSPTGGANYGYT
.	10	TRBV5-5	TRBJ1-1	ASSLVITEAF
.	15	TRBV19	TRBJ1-5	ASSIGDQNYSNQPQH
TRBD2	12	TRBV6-1	TRBJ2-7	ASAPGPSGGEGY
.	12	TRBV28	TRBJ1-2	ASTLTVTNYGYT
.	11	TRBV5-1	TRBJ2-7	ASNPLGSNEQY
.	16	TRBV7-2	TRBJ2-1	ASSGIARDSIYYNEQF
.	12	TRBV2	TRBJ1-4	ASSGGRGNEKLF
.	11	TRBV4-2	TRBJ1-2	ASGGQGPGGYT
.	13	TRBV7-3	TRBJ1-4	ASSEQLAGADELF
.	9	TRBV30	TRBJ1-2	AGLRHYGYT
.	12	TRBV7-8	TRBJ1-1	ASSYPPQNTEAF
.	11	TRBV10-2	TRBJ1-1	ASLRQLDTEAF
TRBD1	12	TRBV6-5	TRBJ1-4	ASSGDRGNEKLF
TRBD2	14	TRBV27	TRBJ2-3	ASKGLAGGSTDTQY
.	12	TRBV4-2	TRBJ2-2	ASSQDRGSGELF